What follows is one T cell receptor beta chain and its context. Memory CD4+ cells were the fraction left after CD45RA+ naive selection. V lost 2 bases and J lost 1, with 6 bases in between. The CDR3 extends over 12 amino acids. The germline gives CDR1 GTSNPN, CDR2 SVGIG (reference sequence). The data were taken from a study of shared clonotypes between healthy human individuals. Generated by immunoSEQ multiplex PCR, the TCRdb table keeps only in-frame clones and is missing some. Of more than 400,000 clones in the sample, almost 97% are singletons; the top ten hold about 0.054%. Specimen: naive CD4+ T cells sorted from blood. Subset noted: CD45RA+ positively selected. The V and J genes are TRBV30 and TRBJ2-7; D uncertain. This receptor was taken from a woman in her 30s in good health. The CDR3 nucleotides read TGTGCCTGGAGTACCAGATCCTACGAGCAGTACTTC. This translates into CAWSTRSYEQYF.